This T cell receptor beta chain stems from a study of cytomegalovirus exposure and HLA in healthy donors. At the level of the study: Genotyping of 398 donors showed that approximately 83% belonged to the Caucasian-associated ancestry cluster.

A multiplex PCR was run with 60 Vbeta primers and 13 Jbeta primers. Sequencing used immunoSEQ multiplex PCR; TCRdb keeps in-frame clones, though not all of them. The repertoire has 150,000 to 200,000 clones, roughly two thirds of them found once; the top ten carry 2.8%. General study points: Previously analyzed data showed that most TCR beta V segments were productive at a frequency of about 87% or about 30%. An ancestry cluster, one associated with Asian ancestry, reportedly showed fewer N-insertions than the 666-donor mean in a later analysis. Later on, a genetic analysis was performed. It linked a missense variant in DCLRE1C with V- and J-gene trimming of TCR beta.

Worth noting for this clone: Its antigen is currently unknown.

Germline trimming cut 6 bases from V and 5 bases from J; bases unmatched to any gene: 5. The CDR3 has 13 amino acids. The germline V gene has CDR1 MNHNY and CDR2 SVGAGI (reference sequence). The sequencing sample was made of PBMCs. The chain recombines TRBV6-6 with TRBJ2-5, with 8 bases aligning to TRBD2. This clonotype originated in a woman in her twenties or thirties in good health and CMV-seronegative. Here the CDR3 DNA reads TGTGCCAGCAGAGCGGGAGCTGCGGAGACCCAGTACTTC. As protein: CASRAGAAETQYF.